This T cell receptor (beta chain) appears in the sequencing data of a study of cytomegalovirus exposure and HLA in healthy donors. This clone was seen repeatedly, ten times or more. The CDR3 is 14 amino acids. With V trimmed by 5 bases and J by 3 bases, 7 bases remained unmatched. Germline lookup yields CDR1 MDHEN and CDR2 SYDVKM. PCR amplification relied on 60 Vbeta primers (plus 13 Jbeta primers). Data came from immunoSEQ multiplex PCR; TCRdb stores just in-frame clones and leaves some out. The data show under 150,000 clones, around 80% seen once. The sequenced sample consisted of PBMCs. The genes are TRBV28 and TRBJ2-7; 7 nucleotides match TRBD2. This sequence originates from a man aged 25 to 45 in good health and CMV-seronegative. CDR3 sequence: CASSNAGVLYEQYF. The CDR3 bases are TGTGCCAGCAGTAACGCGGGGGTCCTCTACGAGCAGTACTTC.